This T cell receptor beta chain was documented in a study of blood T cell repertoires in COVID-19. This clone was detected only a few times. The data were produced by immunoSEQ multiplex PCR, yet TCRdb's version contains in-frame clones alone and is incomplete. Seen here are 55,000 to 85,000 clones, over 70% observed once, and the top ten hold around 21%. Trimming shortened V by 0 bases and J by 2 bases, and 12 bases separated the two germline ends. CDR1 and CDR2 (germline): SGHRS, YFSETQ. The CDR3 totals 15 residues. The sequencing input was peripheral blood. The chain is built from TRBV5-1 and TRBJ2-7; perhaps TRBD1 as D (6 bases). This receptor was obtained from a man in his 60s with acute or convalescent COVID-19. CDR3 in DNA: TGCGCCAGCAGCTTGGCCACAGGGCAACCCTACGAGCAGTACTTC. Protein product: CASSLATGQPYEQYF. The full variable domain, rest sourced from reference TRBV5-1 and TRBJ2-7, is KAGVTQTPRYLIKTRGQQVTLSCSPISGHRSVSWYQQTPGQGLQFLFEYFSETQRNKGNFPGRFSGRQFSNSRSEMNVSTLELGDSALYLCASSLATGQPYEQYFGPGTRLTVT.